The 28 T cell receptor beta chains below all came from one sample that was sequenced in a study of cytomegalovirus exposure and HLA in healthy donors. Amplification used 60 Vbeta primers and 13 Jbeta primers. The table came from immunoSEQ multiplex PCR; TCRdb's copy has only in-frame clones and leaves some out. Of about 200,000 clones listed, 86% were seen once; the top ten hold approximately 0.31%. The source material was PBMCs. These receptors came from a woman aged 25 to 39 in good health and CMV-seronegative.

This chain uses TRBV5-1 with TRBJ2-7, with 8 nucleotides matching TRBD1. The CDR3 sequence is 15 residues long. Germline loops: CDR1 SGHRS, CDR2 YFSETQ. The V segment lost 4 bases and the J segment 0 bases; nucleotides outside the gene matches: 6. The chain's CDR3 is CASSITGGRSYEQYF. The CDR3 DNA follows: TGCGCCAGCAGCATCACAGGGGGACGCTCCTACGAGCAGTACTTC.

The chain combines TRBV11-2 with TRBJ2-5, with a possible D match to TRBD2 (5 bases). The V end lost 1 base, the J end lost 3 bases, and 9 bases lay between the germline ends. Germline V gene data show CDR1 as SGHAT and CDR2 as FQNNGV. The CDR3 has 14 amino acids. The CDR3 DNA reads as TGTGCCAGCAGCTTAGTCGGACTCAAAGAGACCCAGTACTTC. Encoded protein: CASSLVGLKETQYF.

CDR3 bases: TGCGCCAGCAGCTCAATATCACCGACTAGCGGGGGATACAATGAGCAGTTCTTC. The encoded protein is CASSSISPTSGGYNEQFF. The chain carries TRBV5-1 and TRBJ2-1, with 12 bases aligning to TRBD2. The germline CDR1 and CDR2 sequences are SGHRS and YFSETQ. Trimming at V came to 3 bases and at J to 4 bases, leaving 11 bases not matched to a gene. This CDR3 region has 18 residues. The full variable domain, rest sourced from reference TRBV5-1 and TRBJ2-1, is KAGVTQTPRYLIKTRGQQVTLSCSPISGHRSVSWYQQTPGQGLQFLFEYFSETQRNKGNFPGRFSGRQFSNSRSEMNVSTLELGDSALYLCASSSISPTSGGYNEQFFGPGTRLTVL.

This clone was recorded a few times. V and J are TRBV7-3 and TRBJ2-1, with 8 bases aligning to TRBD1. The trim removed 3 bases at V and 3 bases at J, leaving 4 bases unmatched. The CDR3 runs 15 residues. The V gene's germline CDR1 is SGHTA and CDR2 FQGTGA. The CDR3 DNA reads TGTGCCAGCAGCTTCGACAGGGGAGGCTACAATGAGCAGTTCTTC. Translated: CASSFDRGGYNEQFF. Supplemented by reference TRBV7-3 and TRBJ2-1, the full variable domain reads GAGVSQTPSNKVTEKGKYVELRCDPISGHTALYWYRQSLGQGPEFLIYFQGTGAADDSGLPNDRFFAVRPEGSVSTLKIQRTERGDSAVYLCASSFDRGGYNEQFFGPGTRLTVL.

The V gene is TRBV19, the J gene TRBJ2-1, with 9 positions matching TRBD1. V lost 4 bases and J lost 3; bases outside the gene matches: 4. Germline-derived CDR1 and CDR2 are LNHDA and SQIVND (reference sequence). The CDR3 totals 15 residues. CDR3 bases: TGTGCCAGTAGTACGCACAGGGGGCACTACAATGAGCAGTTCTTC. This sequence encodes CASSTHRGHYNEQFF.

The chain couples TRBV15 to TRBJ2-7, with 7 positions matching TRBD2. There are 14 residues in the CDR3. From germline, CDR1 is LNHNV and CDR2 YYDKDF (reference sequence). The ends lost 3 bases at V and 3 bases at J; junction bases unmatched: 5. The CDR3 DNA sequence: TGTGCCACCAGCAGTTACCGGGGGGACTACGAGCAGTACTTC. Translated, it gives CATSSYRGDYEQYF.

The chain combines TRBV9 with TRBJ1-1, with D possibly matching TRBD1 (5 bases). The germline gives CDR1 SGDLS, CDR2 YYNGEE. CDR3 length: 14 residues. Trimming stripped 5 bases from V and 7 bases from J, with 18 bases between. The CDR3 nucleotides read TGTGCCAGCAGTCGCACAGGACGGGCGAGTGAAGCTTTCTTT. It encodes CASSRTGRASEAFF.

Here the CDR3 DNA reads TGTGCCAGCAGCGTAGGGGCAGGGGGTCGGGAAAAACTGTTTTTT. It is translated as CASSVGAGGREKLFF. The chain uses TRBV9 and TRBJ1-4, with TRBD1 identical over 7 bases. V lost 0 bases to trimming and J lost 8 bases; unmatched junction nucleotides: 7. This CDR3 contains 15 residues. Germline V gene sequence: CDR1 SGDLS, CDR2 YYNGEE.

Only a few counts were recorded for this clone. The chain has TRBV5-6 and TRBJ2-1, with D maybe TRBD2 (6 bases). The ends were cut back, 0 bases at V and 7 bases at J, with 14 bases in the middle. This CDR3 has 15 residues. The germline V gene encodes CDR1 SGHDT and CDR2 YYEEEE. The CDR3 loop is CASSLDGLSWNEQFF. As DNA, the CDR3 is TGTGCCAGCAGCTTGGACGGACTATCTTGGAATGAGCAGTTCTTC.

This chain joins TRBV6-6 and TRBJ2-1, with D maybe TRBD1 (5 bases). Germline loops: CDR1 MNHNY, CDR2 SVGAGI (reference sequence). The CDR3 covers 15 residues. V was trimmed by 2 bases and J by 0 bases, leaving 8 bases between them. Here the CDR3 DNA reads TGTGCCAGCAGTTACGGACACAGCTCCTACAATGAGCAGTTCTTC. Residues: CASSYGHSSYNEQFF.

The chain joins TRBV7-9 to TRBJ1-1; D not resolved. Germline CDR1 reads SEHNR; CDR2 reads FQNEAQ (reference sequence). This CDR3 contains 15 residues. Trimming took 2 bases from V and 0 from J, leaving 10 bases between them. CDR3 sequence reads: CASSLLEGLNTEAFF. The CDR3, as DNA: TGTGCCAGCAGCTTACTGGAGGGTCTGAACACTGAAGCTTTCTTT.

The V call is TRBV5-1, the J call TRBJ1-6; 8 bases map to TRBD1. Germline loops: CDR1 SGHRS, CDR2 YFSETQ. J lost 10 bases, V lost 3 bases, and 9 bases had no gene match. The CDR3 is made up of 15 amino acids. Here the CDR3 reads CASSYDSQGASPLHF. The CDR3 coding sequence is TGCGCCAGCAGCTATGACAGTCAGGGGGCGTCACCCCTCCACTTT.

The V and J genes are TRBV15 and TRBJ2-1; D is ambiguous. The CDR3 is 14 residues long. Trimming cost V 3 bases and J 0 bases, with 6 bases left between them. CDR1 LNHNV and CDR2 YYDKDF come from the germline V gene (reference sequence). In DNA, the CDR3 is TGTGCCACCAGCAGGGAGACCTCCTACAATGAGCAGTTCTTC. Translated: CATSRETSYNEQFF. The variable domain in full, with the rest retrieved from reference TRBV15 and TRBJ2-1, is DAMVIQNPRYQVTQFGKPVTLSCSQTLNHNVMYWYQQKSSQAPKLLFHYYDKDFNNEADTPDNFQSRRPNTSFCFLDIRSPGLGDTAMYLCATSRETSYNEQFFGPGTRLTVL.

This rearrangement joins TRBV6-5 to TRBJ2-7; 8 nucleotides align to TRBD2. The J segment lost 7 bases and the V segment lost 5 bases, leaving 10 bases of the junction unmatched. CDR1 is MNHEY, CDR2 SVGAGI, per germline. This CDR3 is built from 14 residues. The CDR3 spells CASSRTSSRTEQYF. CDR3 nucleotide sequence: TGTGCCAGCAGTAGGACTAGCTCACGTACTGAGCAGTACTTC.

The V gene is TRBV19, the J gene TRBJ2-5, with D perhaps matching TRBD1 (5 bases). Trimming removed 4 bases from V and 3 bases from J, with 9 bases in between. The CDR3 is made up of 13 amino acids. Germline V gene data show CDR1 as LNHDA and CDR2 as SQIVND (reference sequence). The CDR3: CASSSDSEETQYF. The CDR3 nucleotides read TGTGCCAGTAGTAGCGACAGTGAAGAGACCCAGTACTTC.

This clone was recorded once. The chain has TRBV2 and TRBJ2-6, with D uncertain. The CDR3 spans 14 residues. Trimming pared 8 bases from V and 0 bases from J, leaving 8 bases between. Germline CDR1 SNHLY, CDR2 FYNNEI. CDR3 sequence (DNA): TGTGCCAGCTTGCTGAGCTCTGGGGCCAACGTCCTGACTTTC. Residues: CASLLSSGANVLTF.

The CDR3 protein is CAISESEGDYGYTF. The DNA of the CDR3 is TGTGCCATCAGTGAGTCGGAGGGTGACTATGGCTACACCTTC. The V and J genes are TRBV10-3 and TRBJ1-2; D uncertain. CDR3 size: 14 residues. V was shortened by 0 bases and J by 3 bases, with 8 bases between the two germline ends. Germline values: CDR1 ENHRY, CDR2 SYGVKD.

V gene TRBV27 combines with J gene TRBJ2-3; 10 positions match TRBD1. J was trimmed by 5 bases and V by 6 bases; bases with no gene match: 11. The CDR3 runs 16 residues. Looked up from germline, CDR1 is MNHEY and CDR2 is SMNVEV (reference sequence). The CDR3 sequence is CASSTYPGQGIDTQYF. CDR3 nucleotides: TGTGCCAGCAGCACTTACCCGGGACAGGGGATAGATACGCAGTATTTT.

The chain has TRBV2 and TRBJ2-3; TRBD2 is a possible D gene (6 bases). The CDR3 extends over 17 amino acids. Deletions cut 3 bases from V and 0 bases from J, with 16 bases between. From germline, CDR1 is SNHLY and CDR2 FYNNEI. In DNA, the CDR3 is TGTGCCAGCAGTGATCCACTCGGGGGACCTAGCACAGATACGCAGTATTTT. Translated, it gives CASSDPLGGPSTDTQYF.

The CDR3 DNA is TGTGCCATCAGTGAGTCGGCGGGGGGGAAAAACAATGAGCAGTTCTTC. It encodes CAISESAGGKNNEQFF. The chain recombines TRBV10-3 with TRBJ2-1; 9 bases match TRBD2. Germline-derived CDR1 and CDR2 are ENHRY and SYGVKD. Trimming took 0 bases from V and 5 from J; bases not matched to a gene: 5. The CDR3 consists of 16 residues.

The chain joins TRBV29-1 to TRBJ2-1; 10 positions agree with TRBD1. The V and J ends lost 3 bases and 5 bases, in that order; junction bases with no gene match: 1. The CDR3 has 13 amino acids. Looked up from germline, CDR1 is SQVTM and CDR2 is ANQGSEA. The CDR3 protein is CSVDGTGDNEQFF. The CDR3 DNA is TGCAGCGTTGACGGGACAGGGGACAATGAGCAGTTCTTC.

This clone has a single count. The CDR3 coding sequence is TGCGCCAGCGTCGAAACCGCGTACAATGAGCAGTTCTTC. The encoded protein is CASVETAYNEQFF. The chain employs TRBV10-2 and TRBJ2-1; D is ambiguous. Per germline, CDR1 WSHSY and CDR2 SAAADI. Trimming removed 8 bases from V and 4 bases from J, with 12 bases in between. The CDR3 contains 13 residues.

The V call is TRBV6-4, the J call TRBJ2-7, with a tentative D call TRBD2 (6 bases). CDR3 length equals 14 residues. V lost 7 bases and J 3 bases, leaving 16 bases between the germline ends. CDR1 is MRHNA, CDR2 SNTAGT, per germline. CDR3 sequence: CASTSEAGDYEQYF. For the CDR3, the DNA is TGTGCCAGCACTAGCGAGGCCGGTGACTACGAGCAGTACTTC.

This clone was observed once. V and J are TRBV7-3 and TRBJ1-1; possible D gene TRBD1, 6 bases. V shed 2 bases and J shed 4 bases, with 20 bases lying between them. Germline CDR1 reads SGHTA; CDR2 reads FQGTGA. The CDR3 sequence is 17 residues long. CDR3 protein: CASSLLGGGGRGTEAFF. The CDR3 DNA follows: TGTGCCAGCAGCTTATTGGGGGGGGGAGGCAGGGGCACTGAAGCTTTCTTT.

V usage is TRBV10-2 and J usage is TRBJ2-5; D possibly corresponds to TRBD1 (6 bases). Germline assignment: CDR1 WSHSY and CDR2 SAAADI. CDR3 length: 15 residues. With 3 bases removed from V and 1 base from J, the gap between germline ends came to 12 bases. CDR3 DNA: TGCGCCAGCAGTGAAGTTGGCAGGGGCCAAGAGACCCAGTACTTC. Translation gives CASSEVGRGQETQYF.

The rearrangement links TRBV6-1 to TRBJ2-7, with D possibly TRBD2 on 6 matching bases. V lost 8 bases and J 0 bases, leaving 11 bases between the germline ends. This CDR3 has 13 amino acids. CDR1 is MNHNS and CDR2 is SASEGT in the germline V gene. The CDR3 protein is CASALAVSYEQYF. The CDR3 DNA follows: TGTGCCAGCGCGTTAGCGGTCTCCTACGAGCAGTACTTC.

The rearrangement uses TRBV2 and TRBJ1-3; a weak D match, TRBD1 (5 bases). The CDR3 spans 15 residues. The germline gives CDR1 SNHLY, CDR2 FYNNEI. The V end lost 5 bases, the J end lost 0 bases, and 11 bases lay between the germline ends. The CDR3 is CASSFQGTSGNTIYF. Written as DNA, the CDR3 is TGTGCCAGCAGTTTTCAGGGAACCTCTGGAAACACCATATATTTT.

This clone was recorded only once. This chain uses TRBV13 with TRBJ2-3; 7 positions agree with TRBD2. Losses at the gene ends were 1 base for V and 4 bases for J; bases not matched to a gene: 2. Germline CDR1 and CDR2: PRHDT and FYEKMQ (reference sequence). The length of the CDR3 is 14 residues. The CDR3 DNA is TGTGCCAGCAGCTTAGATGGGGGGGCAGATACGCAGTATTTT. Translation gives CASSLDGGADTQYF. The variable domain in full, completed from reference TRBV13 and TRBJ2-3, reads AAGVIQSPRHLIKEKRETATLKCYPIPRHDTVYWYQQGPGQDPQFLISFYEKMQSDKGSIPDRFSAQQFSDYHSELNMSSLELGDSALYFCASSLDGGADTQYFGPGTRLTVL.